Shown below are 24 T cell receptor beta chains from a single sample sequenced in a study of cytomegalovirus exposure and HLA in healthy donors (TCRdb year 2017). Library prep was done by the immunoSEQ multiplex PCR assay. The multiplex PCR relied on a mix of 60 forward primers for TCR Vbeta segments and 13 reverse primers for TCR Jbeta segments. The clones in this table, taken by TCRdb from immuneACCESS, are in-frame only. Not every clone is retained; where verified, under half of the shortfall comes from an unresolved V gene, and the cause of the rest is unknown. This sample gives 85,000 to 100,000 clones in total; approximately 70% of them show up just once. Roughly 2.6% of the sample lies in the top ten. The sample comprised PBMCs. Receptor source: a man over 45 in good health and CMV-seronegative.

The chain joins TRBV5-1 to TRBJ2-5; 10 bases align to TRBD2. The CDR3 covers 15 residues. The germline gives CDR1 SGHRS, CDR2 YFSETQ. J gave up 1 base and V 0 bases, and 0 bases lay outside the gene matches. CDR3 protein: CASSLGTSGQETQYF. CDR3 sequence (DNA): TGCGCCAGCAGCTTGGGGACTAGCGGCCAAGAGACCCAGTACTTC.

The chain carries TRBV6-5 and TRBJ2-1, with 7 bases identical to TRBD1. The germline CDR1 and CDR2 sequences are MNHEY and SVGAGI. The trim removed 6 bases at V and 8 bases at J, leaving 10 bases unmatched. CDR3 size: 14 residues. The CDR3 reads CASRKDREGHEQFF. Here the CDR3 DNA reads TGTGCCAGCAGGAAAGACAGGGAAGGGCATGAGCAGTTCTTC.

The chain employs TRBV30 and TRBJ1-2; perhaps TRBD1 as D (5 bases). This CDR3 region has 14 residues. The V end lost 2 bases, the J end lost 1 base, and 11 bases lay between the germline ends. The V gene's germline CDR1 is GTSNPN and CDR2 SVGIG (reference sequence). The CDR3 loop reads CAWSPETDNYGYTF. In DNA form, the CDR3 reads TGTGCCTGGAGTCCCGAGACAGATAACTATGGCTACACCTTC. Based on the CDR3 plus reference TRBV30 and TRBJ1-2, the full variable domain is SQTIHQWPATLVQPVGSPLSLECTVEGTSNPNLYWYRQAAGRGLQLLFYSVGIGQISSEVPQNLSASRPQDRQFILSSKKLLLSDSGFYLCAWSPETDNYGYTFGSGTRLTVV.

This clone has more than one count but fewer than ten. The chain couples TRBV6-4 to TRBJ1-4; D remains ambiguous. This CDR3 region has 15 residues. Germline CDR1 reads MRHNA; CDR2 reads SNTAGT. V was clipped by 5 bases and J by 7 bases, with 17 bases between them. Here the CDR3 reads CASSPLGGILEKLFF. The CDR3 DNA is TGTGCCAGCAGTCCACTAGGAGGGATACTTGAAAAACTGTTTTTT.

This clone has only one observation. CDR3 protein: CAISDGQGGLLKQYV. CDR3 coding DNA: TGTGCCATCAGCGATGGACAGGGAGGATTATTGAAGCAGTACGTC. The chain has TRBV10-3 and TRBJ2-7, with TRBD1 matching 8 bases. This CDR3 contains 15 residues. Trimming cost V 6 bases and J 8 bases; bases outside gene matches: 15. Germline assignment: CDR1 ENHRY and CDR2 SYGVKD.

The chain recombines TRBV9 with TRBJ2-3; possible D gene TRBD2, 6 bases. The CDR3 contains 14 residues. Trimming left V 0 bases short and J 4 bases short, with 9 bases between. Germline V CDR1 and CDR2: SGDLS, YYNGEE. The CDR3 reads CASSVVGRSDTQYF. CDR3 coding DNA: TGTGCCAGCAGCGTAGTAGGGAGGTCAGATACGCAGTATTTT.

This clone was observed a handful of times. The chain carries TRBV5-1 and TRBJ2-1, with D possibly TRBD2 on 6 matching bases. The CDR3 loop spans 13 amino acids. Trimming cost V 6 bases and J 4 bases, with 11 bases left between them. Germline-derived CDR1 and CDR2 are SGHRS and YFSETQ. CDR3 sequence reads: CASTSGSYNEQFF. The CDR3, as DNA: TGCGCCAGCACCAGCGGGTCTTACAATGAGCAGTTCTTC.

The J gene is TRBJ2-3, the V gene TRBV5-1; tentatively, D is TRBD2 (6 bases). This CDR3 has 16 residues. Germline assignment: CDR1 SGHRS and CDR2 YFSETQ. CDR3 DNA sequence: TGCGCTAGCCGGCGGGTAATGGGGGGATCCACAGATACGCAGTATTTT. Translating it yields CASRRVMGGSTDTQYF.

The rearrangement joins TRBV4-3 to TRBJ2-1; D perhaps matches TRBD2 (6 bases). The ends were cut back, 7 bases at V and 3 bases at J, with 13 bases in the middle. Per germline, CDR1 LGHNA and CDR2 YSLEER. This CDR3 is 14 amino acids long. CDR3 bases: TGCGCCAGCAAGGAGGGGACCTACTACAATGAGCAGTTCTTC. Translation gives CASKEGTYYNEQFF.

The gene calls are TRBV11-1 and TRBJ2-3, with TRBD2 matching 9 bases. The germline V gene encodes CDR1 SGHAT and CDR2 FQDESV (reference sequence). This CDR3 comprises 16 residues. The V gene end was trimmed by 3 bases and the J gene end by 6 bases; junction bases not matched to a gene: 10. The CDR3 protein is CASSFRIAGVGDTQYF. Written as DNA, the CDR3 is TGTGCCAGCAGCTTTCGGATAGCGGGAGTTGGGGATACGCAGTATTTT.

The chain joins TRBV5-1 to TRBJ2-3; 7 bases match TRBD2. V shed 1 base, J shed 2 bases, and the junction held 7 bases outside the gene matches. The CDR3 runs to 16 residues. The germline V gene has CDR1 SGHRS and CDR2 YFSETQ. CDR3 DNA sequence: TGCGCCAGCAGCTTGAGGCGGGGGAGCAACACAGATACGCAGTATTTT. Protein product: CASSLRRGSNTDTQYF.

This clone showed up just a few times. In DNA form, the CDR3 reads TGCAGCGTTGGGCCCCAGGGGAGAGGCTACACCTTC. It is translated as CSVGPQGRGYTF. This chain connects TRBV29-1 to TRBJ1-2, with D possibly TRBD1 on 6 matching bases. Deletions cut 4 bases from V and 8 bases from J, with 14 bases between. Per germline, CDR1 SQVTM and CDR2 ANQGSEA. The CDR3 runs 12 residues.

CDR3 protein: CASSLVGQGINEKLFF. The DNA for the CDR3 is TGCGCCAGCAGCTTGGTGGGACAGGGGATTAATGAAAAACTGTTTTTT. The chain has TRBV5-1 and TRBJ1-4, with TRBD1 matching 10 bases. The J segment lost 4 bases and the V segment lost 0 bases, leaving 3 bases of the junction unmatched. This CDR3 comprises 16 residues. Germline CDR1 and CDR2: SGHRS and YFSETQ.

The chain carries TRBV11-1 and TRBJ2-7; 10 nucleotides agree with TRBD2. V was clipped by 4 bases and J by 6 bases; unmatched bases: 3. This CDR3 is 13 amino acids long. The germline gives CDR1 SGHAT, CDR2 FQDESV (reference sequence). CDR3: CASSSPSGSEQYV. CDR3 nucleotide sequence: TGTGCCAGCAGCTCCCCTAGCGGGAGCGAGCAGTACGTC.

This clone occurred a few times. The V gene is TRBV29-1, the J gene TRBJ2-1; TRBD2 is a possible D gene (5 bases). The germline V gene has CDR1 SQVTM and CDR2 ANQGSEA. Deletions cut 5 bases from V and 3 bases from J, with 14 bases between. The CDR3 length is 14 residues. The CDR3 loop is CSVHLGLHYNEQFF. DNA for the CDR3: TGCAGCGTTCATCTCGGACTGCACTACAATGAGCAGTTCTTC.

The rearrangement uses TRBV5-4 and TRBJ2-7; unclear D gene. The CDR3 runs to 13 residues. Trimming stripped 4 bases from V and 2 bases from J, with 10 bases between. The germline V gene has CDR1 SGHNT and CDR2 YYREEE (reference sequence). The CDR3 loop is CASSAPRAYEQYF. The CDR3, as DNA: TGTGCCAGCAGCGCCCCAAGAGCCTACGAGCAGTACTTC.

This chain joins TRBV5-4 and TRBJ2-1; 8 nucleotides align to TRBD2. The CDR3 is 16 residues long. The junction had 14 bases not matched to a gene; V was cut back by 4 bases and J by 8 bases. Germline lookup yields CDR1 SGHNT and CDR2 YYREEE (reference sequence). The DNA of the CDR3 is TGTGCCAGCAGCGTTGGGGTAGCGGGAAGATCAGATGAGCAGTTCTTC. Amino acids: CASSVGVAGRSDEQFF.

This rearrangement joins TRBV7-6 to TRBJ1-1; TRBD1 matches 8 bases. With 5 bases clipped from V and 1 base from J, the junction kept 3 bases outside the gene matches. Germline CDR1 and CDR2: SGHVS and FNYEAQ. The CDR3 consists of 14 residues. CDR3 protein: CASSGRGRNTEAFF. The CDR3 DNA reads as TGTGCCAGCAGCGGCAGGGGGCGGAACACTGAAGCTTTCTTT.

The chain has TRBV7-2 and TRBJ1-1; D call uncertain. Trimming cost V 3 bases and J 0 bases, with 8 bases left between them. This CDR3 is built from 14 residues. CDR1 SGHTA and CDR2 FQGNSA come from the germline V gene. CDR3 loop: CASSLLSVNTEAFF. The CDR3 region has the DNA TGTGCCAGCAGCTTGTTAAGCGTGAACACTGAAGCTTTCTTT. Supplemented by reference TRBV7-2 and TRBJ1-1, the full variable domain reads GAGVSQSPSNKVTEKGKDVELRCDPISGHTALYWYRQSLGQGLEFLIYFQGNSAPDKSGLPSDRFSAERTGGSVSTLTIQRTQQEDSAVYLCASSLLSVNTEAFFGQGTRLTVV.

A single count supports this clone. The chain joins TRBV7-6 to TRBJ1-1; 7 bases agree with TRBD1. The CDR3 length is 16 residues. In germline, CDR1 is SGHVS, CDR2 FNYEAQ. J was trimmed by 2 bases and V by 2 bases; bases with no gene match: 8. The CDR3 here is CASSLILGGVNTEAFF. DNA of the CDR3: TGTGCCAGCAGCTTAATATTAGGGGGCGTTAACACTGAAGCTTTCTTT.

This clone was seen a handful of times. The V gene is TRBV2, the J gene TRBJ2-3, with D possibly TRBD2 on 7 matching bases. The CDR3 is 16 amino acids. Germline V gives CDR1 SNHLY, CDR2 FYNNEI. The V end was cut by 5 bases, the J end by 0 bases, with 15 bases between. CDR3 sequence reads: CASSKAGAPSTDTQYF. In nucleotides, the CDR3 is TGTGCCAGCAGTAAGGCGGGGGCCCCTAGCACAGATACGCAGTATTTT.

The chain carries TRBV4-2 and TRBJ2-5; TRBD1 matches at 11 bases. The assigned J gene may be wrong: the sequence end matches TRBJ2-7 better. This CDR3 is built from 15 residues. Germline V gene sequence: CDR1 LGHNA, CDR2 YNFKEQ. The CDR3 nucleotides read TGTGCCAGCAGCCAAACGGACAGGGGGCCGTACGAGCAGTACTTC. Encoded protein: CASSQTDRGPYEQYF.

The V gene is TRBV6-1, the J gene TRBJ2-5, with D possibly TRBD1 on 6 matching bases. CDR3 length: 15 residues. Germline V gives CDR1 MNHNS, CDR2 SASEGT. Trimming shortened V by 3 bases and J by 4 bases, and 15 bases separated the two germline ends. This CDR3 reads CASSDIRGVRETQYF. The CDR3 coding sequence is TGTGCCAGCAGTGATATCAGGGGCGTCCGAGAGACCCAGTACTTC.

This chain joins TRBV2 and TRBJ2-7; 9 bases agree with TRBD1. The CDR3 is 14 amino acids. V shed 6 bases and J 0 bases; nucleotides not matched to a gene: 3. CDR1 and CDR2 (germline): SNHLY, FYNNEI. CDR3 DNA: TGTGCCAGCAGGGGGGACAGGGACTCCTACGAGCAGTACTTC. Its protein product is CASRGDRDSYEQYF.